This T cell receptor beta chain was recovered during a study of blood T cell repertoires in COVID-19. Study as a whole: Specimens from acute and convalescent COVID-19 originated in the United States, Italy and Spain. In each case, the material was cDNA or gDNA derived from T cells, B-cell-depleted T cells, or PBMCs.

Per the original methods: Amplification of reference gene primers was used by the study to estimate nucleated cell counts. Generated by immunoSEQ multiplex PCR, the TCRdb table keeps only in-frame clones and is missing some. D and trimming were read from the DNA, whereas the V and J calls and clone size are those reported in that table. The table lists 180,000 or so clones, approximately 88% of them singletons. Trimming removed 3 bases from V and 2 bases from J; junction bases left unmatched: 4. The V gene's germline CDR1 is SGHRS and CDR2 YFSETQ. This CDR3 has 14 amino acids. Enrolment of Seattle patients took place during active infection, and they were followed longitudinally.

The chain carries TRBV5-1 and TRBJ1-2, with TRBD1 identical over 7 bases. The receptor was derived from a woman aged 35 to 49 with COVID-19, enrolled during active disease. Sequenced input: peripheral blood. For the CDR3, the DNA is TGCGCCAGCAGCTATGACAGGGTGAACTATGGCTACACCTTC. Translated, it gives CASSYDRVNYGYTF.